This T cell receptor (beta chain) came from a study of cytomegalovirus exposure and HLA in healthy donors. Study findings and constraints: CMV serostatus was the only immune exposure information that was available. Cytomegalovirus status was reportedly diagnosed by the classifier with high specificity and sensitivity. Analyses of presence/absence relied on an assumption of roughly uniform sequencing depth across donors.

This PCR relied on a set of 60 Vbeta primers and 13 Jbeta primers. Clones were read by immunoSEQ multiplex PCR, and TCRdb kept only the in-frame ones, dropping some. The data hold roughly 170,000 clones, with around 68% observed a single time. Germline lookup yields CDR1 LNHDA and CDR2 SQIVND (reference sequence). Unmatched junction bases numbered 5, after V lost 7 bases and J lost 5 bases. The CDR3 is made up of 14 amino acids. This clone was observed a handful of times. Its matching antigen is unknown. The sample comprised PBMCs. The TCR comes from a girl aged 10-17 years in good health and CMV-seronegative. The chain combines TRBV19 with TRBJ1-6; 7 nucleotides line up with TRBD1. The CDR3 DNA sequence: TGTGCCAGTAAACCGGGACAGAATAATTCACCCCTCCACTTT. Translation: CASKPGQNNSPLHF.